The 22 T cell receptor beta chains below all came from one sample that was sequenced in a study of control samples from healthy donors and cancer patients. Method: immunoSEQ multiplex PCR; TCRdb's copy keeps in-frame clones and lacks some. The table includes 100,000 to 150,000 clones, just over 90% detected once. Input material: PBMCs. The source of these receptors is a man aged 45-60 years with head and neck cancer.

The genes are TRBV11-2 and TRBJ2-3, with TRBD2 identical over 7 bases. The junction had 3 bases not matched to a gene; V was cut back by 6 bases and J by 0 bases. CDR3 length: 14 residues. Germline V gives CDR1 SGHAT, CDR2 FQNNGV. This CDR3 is CASSSRGSTDTQYF. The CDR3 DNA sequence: TGTGCCAGCAGTTCGCGGGGGAGCACAGATACGCAGTATTTT.

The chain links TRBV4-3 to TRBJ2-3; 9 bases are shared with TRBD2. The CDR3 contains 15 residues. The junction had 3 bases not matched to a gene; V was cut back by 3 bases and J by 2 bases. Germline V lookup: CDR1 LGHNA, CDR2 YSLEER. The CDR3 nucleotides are TGCGCCAGCAGCCACGGCGGGGGGGACACAGATACGCAGTATTTT. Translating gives CASSHGGGDTDTQYF.

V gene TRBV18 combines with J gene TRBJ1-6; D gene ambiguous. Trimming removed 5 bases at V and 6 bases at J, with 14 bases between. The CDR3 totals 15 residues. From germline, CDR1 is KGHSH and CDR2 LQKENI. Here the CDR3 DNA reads TGTGCCAGCTCATCGGGCCTAAGAGCTAATTCACCCCTCCACTTT. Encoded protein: CASSSGLRANSPLHF.

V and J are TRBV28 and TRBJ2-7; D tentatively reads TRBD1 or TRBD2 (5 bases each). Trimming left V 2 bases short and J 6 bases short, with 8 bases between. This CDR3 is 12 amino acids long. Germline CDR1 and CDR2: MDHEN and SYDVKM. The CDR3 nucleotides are TGTGCCAGCAGTTTAGAGGGGACCGAGCAGTACTTC. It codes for CASSLEGTEQYF.

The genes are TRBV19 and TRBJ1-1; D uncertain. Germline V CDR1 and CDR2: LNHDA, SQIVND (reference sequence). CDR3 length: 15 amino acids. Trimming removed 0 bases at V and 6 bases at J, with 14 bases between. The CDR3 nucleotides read TGTGCCAGTAGTATAGACGACGGTCTATTGTCTGAAGCTTTCTTT. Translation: CASSIDDGLLSEAFF.

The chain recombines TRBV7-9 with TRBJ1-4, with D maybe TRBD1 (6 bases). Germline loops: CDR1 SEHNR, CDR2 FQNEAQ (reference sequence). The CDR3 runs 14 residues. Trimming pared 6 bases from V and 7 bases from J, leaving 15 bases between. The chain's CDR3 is CASRSWGAREKLFF. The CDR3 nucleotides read TGTGCCAGCAGGTCCTGGGGGGCGCGTGAAAAACTGTTTTTT.

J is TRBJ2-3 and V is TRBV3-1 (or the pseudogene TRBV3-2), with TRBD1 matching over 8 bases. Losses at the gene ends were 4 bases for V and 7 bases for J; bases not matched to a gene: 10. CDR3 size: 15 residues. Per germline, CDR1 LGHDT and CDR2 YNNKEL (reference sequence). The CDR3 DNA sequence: TGTGCCAGCAGCCGGCAGGGGGCGCCGAATTATACGCAGTATTTT. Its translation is CASSRQGAPNYTQYF.

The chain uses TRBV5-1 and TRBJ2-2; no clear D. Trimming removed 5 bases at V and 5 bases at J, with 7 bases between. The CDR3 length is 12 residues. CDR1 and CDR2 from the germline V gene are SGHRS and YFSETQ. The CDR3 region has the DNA TGCGCCAGCAGTCCCCTTACCGGGGAGCTGTTTTTT. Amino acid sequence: CASSPLTGELFF. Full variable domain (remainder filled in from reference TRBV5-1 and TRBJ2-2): KAGVTQTPRYLIKTRGQQVTLSCSPISGHRSVSWYQQTPGQGLQFLFEYFSETQRNKGNFPGRFSGRQFSNSRSEMNVSTLELGDSALYLCASSPLTGELFFGEGSRLTVL.

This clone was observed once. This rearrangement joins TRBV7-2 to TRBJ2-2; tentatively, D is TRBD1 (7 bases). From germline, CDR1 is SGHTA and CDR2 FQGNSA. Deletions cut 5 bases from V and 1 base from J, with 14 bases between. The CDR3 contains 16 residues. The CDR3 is CASSLGGGGNTGELFF. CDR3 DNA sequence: TGTGCCAGCAGCCTCGGAGGGGGCGGGAACACCGGGGAGCTGTTTTTT.

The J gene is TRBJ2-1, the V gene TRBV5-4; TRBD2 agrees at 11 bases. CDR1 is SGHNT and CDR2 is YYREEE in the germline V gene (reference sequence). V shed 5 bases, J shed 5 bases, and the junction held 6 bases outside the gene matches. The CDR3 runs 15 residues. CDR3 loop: CASRELAGVHNEQFF. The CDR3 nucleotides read TGTGCCAGCAGAGAACTAGCGGGGGTTCACAATGAGCAGTTCTTC.

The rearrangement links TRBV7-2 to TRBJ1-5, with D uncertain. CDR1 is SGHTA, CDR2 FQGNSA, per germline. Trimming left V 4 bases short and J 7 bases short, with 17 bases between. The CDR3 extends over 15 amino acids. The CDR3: CASSSMAGKGQPQHF. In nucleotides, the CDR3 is TGTGCCAGCAGCTCCATGGCGGGGAAGGGCCAGCCCCAGCATTTT.

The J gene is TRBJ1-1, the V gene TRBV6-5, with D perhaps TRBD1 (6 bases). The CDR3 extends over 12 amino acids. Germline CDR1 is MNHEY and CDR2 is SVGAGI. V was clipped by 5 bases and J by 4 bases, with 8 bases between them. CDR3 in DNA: TGTGCCAGCAGTCAGGGGCTCACTGAAGCTTTCTTT. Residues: CASSQGLTEAFF.

The CDR3 coding sequence is TGTGCCTCCCCTATGGTCTATGGCTACACCTTC. It specifies CASPMVYGYTF. The V and J genes are TRBV30 and TRBJ1-2; D unclear. V dropped 7 bases and J dropped 4 bases, with 10 bases sitting between them. The CDR3 has 11 residues. Germline loops: CDR1 GTSNPN, CDR2 SVGIG (reference sequence).

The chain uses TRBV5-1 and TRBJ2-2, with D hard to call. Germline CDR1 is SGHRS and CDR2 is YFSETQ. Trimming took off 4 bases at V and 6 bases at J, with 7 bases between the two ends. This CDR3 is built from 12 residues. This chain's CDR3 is CASSIRAGELFF. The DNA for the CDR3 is TGCGCCAGCAGCATTCGGGCCGGGGAGCTGTTTTTT.

The CDR3 sequence: CASSQATGGGETQYF. The CDR3 DNA reads TGTGCCAGCAGCCAAGCGACAGGGGGCGGTGAGACCCAGTACTTC. The chain employs TRBV3-1 (or the pseudogene TRBV3-2) and TRBJ2-5; the match to TRBD1 covers 10 bases. This CDR3 spans 15 amino acids. Germline CDR1 and CDR2: LGHDT and YNNKEL (reference sequence). V trimming: 1 base; J trimming: 5 bases; junction bases outside the gene matches: 4.

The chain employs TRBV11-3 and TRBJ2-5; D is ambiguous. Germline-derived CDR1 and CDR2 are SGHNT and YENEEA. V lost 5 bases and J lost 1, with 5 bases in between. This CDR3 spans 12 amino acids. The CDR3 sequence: CASSPLQETQYF. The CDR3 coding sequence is TGTGCCAGCAGCCCCCTCCAAGAGACCCAGTACTTC.

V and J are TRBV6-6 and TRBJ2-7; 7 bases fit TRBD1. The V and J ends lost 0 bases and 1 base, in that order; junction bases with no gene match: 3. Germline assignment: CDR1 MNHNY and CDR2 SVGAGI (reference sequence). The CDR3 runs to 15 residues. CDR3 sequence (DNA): TGTGCCAGCAGTTACTCGGCAGGGGGTTCCTACGAGCAGTACTTC. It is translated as CASSYSAGGSYEQYF.

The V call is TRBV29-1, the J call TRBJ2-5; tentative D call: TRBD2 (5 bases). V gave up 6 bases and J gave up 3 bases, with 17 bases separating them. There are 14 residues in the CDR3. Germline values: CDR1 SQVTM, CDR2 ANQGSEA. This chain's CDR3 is CSVLTLAREETQYF. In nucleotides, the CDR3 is TGCAGCGTCTTGACCCTGGCGCGGGAAGAGACCCAGTACTTC.

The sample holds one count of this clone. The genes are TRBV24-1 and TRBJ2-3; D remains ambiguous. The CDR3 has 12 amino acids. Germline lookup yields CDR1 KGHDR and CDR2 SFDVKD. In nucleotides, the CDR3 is TGTGCGGACCCCCTAAGGGCAGATACGCAGTATTTT. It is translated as CADPLRADTQYF.

The chain's CDR3 is CASSLGLAGRAETQYF. The CDR3, as DNA: TGTGCCAGCAGCTTGGGACTAGCGGGGAGAGCGGAGACCCAGTACTTC. This chain connects TRBV7-3 to TRBJ2-5; 13 bases match TRBD2. The CDR3 has 16 residues. With 3 bases clipped from V and 5 bases from J, the junction kept 6 bases outside the gene matches. CDR1 is SGHTA and CDR2 is FQGTGA in the germline V gene.

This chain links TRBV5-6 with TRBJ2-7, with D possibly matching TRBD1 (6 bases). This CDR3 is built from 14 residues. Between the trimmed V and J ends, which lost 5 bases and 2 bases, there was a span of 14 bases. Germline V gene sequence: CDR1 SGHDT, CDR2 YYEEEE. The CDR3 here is CASSVGTTPYEQYF. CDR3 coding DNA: TGTGCCAGCAGTGTGGGGACAACACCCTACGAGCAGTACTTC.

This chain's CDR3 is CASSRGGTQGIGYEQYF. The CDR3, as DNA: TGTGCCAGCAGTCGGGGTGGAACACAGGGAATTGGGTACGAGCAGTACTTC. V and J are TRBV4-2 and TRBJ2-7, with D possibly being TRBD1 (6 bases). The V end lost 6 bases, the J end lost 4 bases, and 25 bases lay between the germline ends. The length of the CDR3 is 17 residues. The germline gives CDR1 LGHNA, CDR2 YNFKEQ.